One and the same sample provided the 16 T cell receptor beta chains below, sequenced in a study of blood T cell repertoires in COVID-19. The data were produced by immunoSEQ multiplex PCR, yet TCRdb's version contains in-frame clones alone and is incomplete. The sample lists approximately 170,000 clones, 70% to 90% occurring once. The sample comprised peripheral blood. These receptors originate from a man aged 30 to 45 with acute or convalescent COVID-19.

This chain joins TRBV19 and TRBJ2-7; tentatively, D is TRBD1 (5 bases). V lost 4 bases and J 7 bases, leaving 14 bases between the germline ends. Germline CDR1 is LNHDA and CDR2 is SQIVND (reference sequence). This CDR3 contains 13 residues. CDR3 in amino acids: CASSTPGYREQYF. The CDR3 DNA follows: TGTGCCAGTAGTACCCCAGGGTACCGGGAGCAGTACTTC.

The V and J genes are TRBV27 and TRBJ1-6; maybe TRBD1 (5 bases). The germline V gene encodes CDR1 MNHEY and CDR2 SMNVEV (reference sequence). The CDR3 is 15 amino acids. V was cut by 3 bases and J by 6 bases, with 12 bases left in between. The CDR3 DNA is TGTGCCAGCAGTTTGGGGGAGGGTGTTAATTCACCCCTCCACTTT. As protein: CASSLGEGVNSPLHF.

The V and J genes are TRBV12-5 and TRBJ2-7; TRBD1 might be the D (6 bases). V dropped 6 bases and J dropped 5 bases, with 14 bases sitting between them. The V gene's germline CDR1 is LGHNT and CDR2 FRNRAP. This CDR3 has 13 amino acids. This chain's CDR3 is CASGRTDAHEQYF. In nucleotides, the CDR3 is TGTGCTAGTGGACGGACAGACGCCCACGAGCAGTACTTC.

This chain uses TRBV5-1 with TRBJ2-3; D is ambiguous. The CDR3 runs to 12 residues. With 6 bases removed from V and 2 bases from J, the gap between germline ends came to 7 bases. Germline CDR1 and CDR2: SGHRS and YFSETQ. The CDR3 sequence: CASNINTDTQYF. CDR3 nucleotide sequence: TGCGCCAGCAACATTAACACAGATACGCAGTATTTT.

J is TRBJ1-4 and V is TRBV28; 7 nucleotides agree with TRBD1. Trimming took 7 bases from V and 3 from J; bases not matched to a gene: 8. The germline CDR1 and CDR2 sequences are MDHEN and SYDVKM. CDR3 length: 15 residues. Here the CDR3 DNA reads TGTGCCAGCAACGGTCGGGGACAGCCTAATGAAAAACTGTTTTTT. It encodes CASNGRGQPNEKLFF.

The chain joins TRBV5-1 to TRBJ2-2; D may be TRBD1 (6 bases). The CDR3 loop spans 15 amino acids. CDR1 and CDR2 (germline): SGHRS, YFSETQ. V was pared by 4 bases and J by 2 bases, with 12 bases between. In nucleotides, the CDR3 is TGCGCCAGCAGCCTGGGACACGGAAACACCGGGGAGCTGTTTTTT. It is translated as CASSLGHGNTGELFF. Full variable domain (rest looked up from reference TRBV5-1 and TRBJ2-2): KAGVTQTPRYLIKTRGQQVTLSCSPISGHRSVSWYQQTPGQGLQFLFEYFSETQRNKGNFPGRFSGRQFSNSRSEMNVSTLELGDSALYLCASSLGHGNTGELFFGEGSRLTVL.

The V call is TRBV12-3 or TRBV12-4, the J call TRBJ2-5, with D possibly TRBD1 on 6 matching bases. Trimming shortened V by 6 bases and J by 13 bases, and 21 bases separated the two germline ends. This CDR3 has 13 amino acids. CDR3 region: CASRDRDTDHPYF. CDR3 coding DNA: TGTGCCAGCAGGGACCGGGACACGGACCACCCGTACTTC.

This chain links TRBV9 with TRBJ2-7; 7 bases match TRBD1. The J segment lost 3 bases and the V segment lost 4 bases, leaving 7 bases of the junction unmatched. Germline V gene data show CDR1 as SGDLS and CDR2 as YYNGEE. This CDR3 has 14 residues. CDR3 bases: TGTGCCAGCAGCAAGGGGGCTTTCGACTACGAGCAGTACTTC. This encodes CASSKGAFDYEQYF. Full variable domain (rest looked up from reference TRBV9 and TRBJ2-7): DSGVTQTPKHLITATGQRVTLRCSPRSGDLSVYWYQQSLDQGLQFLIQYYNGEERAKGNILERFSAQQFPDLHSELNLSSLELGDSALYFCASSKGAFDYEQYFGPGTRLTVT.

The V gene is TRBV18, the J gene TRBJ1-5; no reliable D call. V was cut by 3 bases and J by 3 bases, with 15 bases left in between. This CDR3 contains 16 residues. CDR1 KGHSH and CDR2 LQKENI come from the germline V gene. The CDR3 DNA is TGTGCCAGCTCACCTCCCCGATCTAATGACAATCAGCCCCAGCATTTT. It encodes CASSPPRSNDNQPQHF.

This clone has at least ten counts. The genes are TRBV9 and TRBJ1-2; D not resolved. The CDR3 has 15 amino acids. Germline V lookup: CDR1 SGDLS, CDR2 YYNGEE. V lost 4 bases and J lost 4, with 17 bases in between. CDR3 in DNA: TGTGCCAGCAGCCCCGGCGTATTAGAGGTCTATGGCTACACCTTC. Translating it yields CASSPGVLEVYGYTF.

The rearrangement uses TRBV19 and TRBJ2-1, with 9 bases matching TRBD1. The CDR3 is made up of 16 amino acids. After removal of 6 bases from V and 0 bases from J, the junction contained 6 bases not matched to a gene. Per germline, CDR1 LNHDA and CDR2 SQIVND (reference sequence). The CDR3 coding sequence is TGTGCCAGTAGGGACAGGGGTCGGAGCTCCTACAATGAGCAGTTCTTC. Translated: CASRDRGRSSYNEQFF.

The gene calls are TRBV7-3 and TRBJ2-4; D perhaps matches TRBD2 (6 bases). Germline CDR1 and CDR2: SGHTA and FQGTGA. Trimming took 11 bases from V and 4 from J, leaving 9 bases between them. The CDR3 has 11 amino acids. The CDR3: CAGGMKNIQYF. In nucleotides, the CDR3 is TGTGCCGGGGGGATGAAAAACATTCAGTACTTC.

CDR3 bases: TGCGCCAGCAGCTTGGCCAGGCGCCGCTCTGGAAACACCATATATTTT. Encoded protein: CASSLARRRSGNTIYF. The V call is TRBV5-1, the J call TRBJ1-3; D is ambiguous. Germline-derived CDR1 and CDR2 are SGHRS and YFSETQ. Trimming took 0 bases from V and 0 from J, leaving 10 bases between them. This CDR3 comprises 16 residues.

The rearrangement joins TRBV5-6 to TRBJ2-7; 7 bases agree with TRBD2. The CDR3 sequence is 16 residues long. Per the germline V gene, CDR1 is SGHDT and CDR2 is YYEEEE. After removal of 4 bases from V and 2 bases from J, the junction contained 12 bases not matched to a gene. The CDR3 reads CASSTNLAAMAYEQYF. The CDR3 DNA reads as TGTGCCAGCAGCACCAACCTAGCGGCGATGGCCTACGAGCAGTACTTC.

The chain is built from TRBV2 and TRBJ1-5; possible D gene TRBD1, 5 bases. The V end was cut by 3 bases, the J end by 6 bases, with 12 bases between. This CDR3 has 14 residues. Germline assignment: CDR1 SNHLY and CDR2 FYNNEI. The CDR3 reads CASSDQGGAQPQHF. CDR3 nucleotides: TGTGCCAGCAGTGATCAGGGCGGTGCTCAGCCCCAGCATTTT. The complete variable domain, with remaining parts taken from reference TRBV2 and TRBJ1-5, reads EPEVTQTPSHQVTQMGQEVILRCVPISNHLYFYWYRQILGQKVEFLVSFYNNEISEKSEIFDDQFSVERPDGSNFTLKIRSTKLEDSAMYFCASSDQGGAQPQHFGDGTRLSIL.

This chain joins TRBV7-9 and TRBJ1-4, with D hard to call. The CDR3 consists of 13 residues. CDR1 is SEHNR, CDR2 FQNEAQ, per germline (reference sequence). The V gene lost 2 bases and the J gene lost 8 bases, with 9 bases spanning the gap. The CDR3 here is CASSLIRSEKLFF. DNA for the CDR3: TGTGCCAGCAGCTTAATTCGTAGCGAAAAACTGTTTTTT.